A selection of T cell receptor beta chains follows, all from one sample in a study of control samples from healthy donors and cancer patients. Assay: immunoSEQ multiplex PCR; the TCRdb copy retains only in-frame clones and omits some. Here the sample spans 95,000 to 110,000 clones, approximately 90% being singletons. Sequences were obtained from PBMCs. The receptors shown here come from a man between 60 and 75 years old with lung cancer. The CDR3 runs from the conserved cysteine through the conserved F or W. Each record gives: J gene, clone size, D gene, V gene, CDR3 protein, CDR3 DNA. D genes are given only for firm matches. Part of the rows lack a size; the others show once, few, many or a class for expanded clones.

>TRBJ2-3|-|TRBD2|TRBV4-2
CASSPTGGRADTQYF
TGTGCCAGCAGCCCGACTGGGGGGAGGGCAGATACGCAGTATTTT
>TRBJ2-1|-|-|TRBV29-1
CSVRLTAGNEQFF
TGCAGCGTTCGTTTAACGGCGGGGAATGAGCAGTTCTTC
>TRBJ1-2|-|TRBD1|TRBV6-1
CASSAGWGRGSDYGYTF
TGTGCCAGCAGTGCAGGGTGGGGCAGGGGGTCCGATTATGGCTACACCTTC
>TRBJ1-3|once|-|TRBV10-2
CATLGGTGNTIYF
TGCGCCACACTGGGAGGGACTGGAAACACCATATATTTT
>TRBJ2-5|once|TRBD1|TRBV18
CASSPSRDRVETQYF
TGTGCCAGCTCACCGTCCCGGGACAGGGTTGAGACCCAGTACTTC
>TRBJ2-7|-|-|TRBV7-2
CASSLADSAYEQYF
TGTGCCAGCAGCTTAGCGGACTCCGCCTACGAGCAGTACTTC
>TRBJ1-5|-|-|TRBV6-5
CASSPQRNQPQHF
TGTGCCAGCAGTCCCCAGAGAAATCAGCCCCAGCATTTT
>TRBJ1-5|-|-|TRBV6-5
CASSYSPIQPQHF
TGTGCCAGCAGTTACTCGCCCATCCAGCCCCAGCATTTT
>TRBJ1-5|-|TRBD1|TRBV10-2
CASSESLTQGDQPQHF
TGCGCCAGCAGTGAGTCACTAACGCAGGGGGATCAGCCCCAGCATTTT
>TRBJ1-2|once|-|TRBV3-1/TRBV3-2
CASRERDSGYGYTF
TGTGCCAGCAGAGAGAGGGACTCCGGCTATGGCTACACCTTC
>TRBJ1-1|-|-|TRBV30
CAWSLNPNRKAFF
TGTGCCTGGAGTCTTAACCCGAACAGGAAAGCTTTCTTT
>TRBJ2-1|-|-|TRBV27
CASRTLQGSYNEQFF
TGTGCCAGCAGAACCCTCCAGGGTTCCTACAATGAGCAGTTCTTC
>TRBJ2-1|once|-|TRBV2
CASRPPVVDEQFF
TGTGCCAGCAGACCTCCCGTTGTCGATGAGCAGTTCTTC
>TRBJ1-5|-|TRBD1|TRBV3-1/TRBV3-2
CASSQGRDRGPYSNQPQHF
TGTGCCAGCAGCCAAGGCCGGGACAGGGGTCCTTATAGCAATCAGCCCCAGCATTTT
>TRBJ1-1|-|-|TRBV12-2
CASRTTTPCTEAFF
TGTGCAAGTCGCACCACCACCCCCTGCACTGAAGCTTTCTTT
>TRBJ1-1|-|-|TRBV18
CASSPDRYTEAFF
TGTGCCAGCTCACCCGACAGATACACTGAAGCTTTCTTT
>TRBJ1-3|-|-|TRBV30
CAWSVGVTGNTIYF
TGTGCCTGGAGTGTTGGGGTAACTGGAAACACCATATATTTT
>TRBJ2-1|-|TRBD1|TRBV29-1
CSANRGDRGTNEQFF
TGCAGCGCCAACCGGGGGGACAGGGGAACCAATGAGCAGTTCTTC
>TRBJ1-1|-|-|TRBV27
CASSQGMNTEAFF
TGTGCCAGCAGTCAGGGCATGAACACTGAAGCTTTCTTT
>TRBJ1-1|-|-|TRBV18
CASSHEGTEAFF
TGTGCCAGCTCCCACGAGGGAACTGAAGCTTTCTTT
>TRBJ2-5|-|-|TRBV6-6
CASRSGGAGETQYF
TGTGCCAGCAGGTCTGGGGGGGCAGGGGAGACCCAGTACTTC
>TRBJ1-4|-|-|TRBV2
CASSGQLNEKLFF
TGTGCCAGCTCAGGCCAGCTTAATGAAAAACTGTTTTTT
>TRBJ1-1|-|TRBD1|TRBV7-8
CASSAAGGYTEAFF
TGTGCCAGCAGCGCGGCAGGGGGCTACACTGAAGCTTTCTTT
>TRBJ1-5|-|-|TRBV4-1
CASSQELGASNQPQHF
TGCGCCAGCAGCCAAGAATTAGGGGCGAGCAATCAGCCCCAGCATTTT
>TRBJ2-3|-|TRBD1|TRBV5-1
CASGQGSTDTQYF
TGCGCCAGCGGACAGGGAAGCACAGATACGCAGTATTTT
>TRBJ2-5|-|-|TRBV10-1
CASSERGYEETQYF
TGCGCCAGCAGTGAGAGGGGGTATGAAGAGACCCAGTACTTC
>TRBJ1-4|-|TRBD1|TRBV30
CAWGGAGQRNEKLFF
TGTGCCTGGGGGGGAGCGGGACAGAGAAATGAAAAACTGTTTTTT
>TRBJ2-5|-|-|TRBV5-1
CASSLTQGPDETQYF
TGCGCCAGCAGCTTGACTCAGGGGCCGGATGAGACCCAGTACTTC
>TRBJ1-1|few|-|TRBV5-1
CASSLEGASEAFF
TGCGCCAGCAGCTTGGAAGGGGCGAGTGAAGCTTTCTTT
>TRBJ2-2|-|-|TRBV6-5
CASNLGLNTGELFF
TGTGCCAGCAACCTCGGCTTGAACACCGGGGAGCTGTTTTTT
>TRBJ1-1|-|-|TRBV10-2
CASRPGANTEAFF
TGCGCCAGCAGGCCCGGGGCAAACACTGAAGCTTTCTTT
>TRBJ2-5|-|-|TRBV12-5
CASGLVLDGRTTGVETQYF
TGTGCTAGTGGTTTGGTACTTGACGGGCGGACGACGGGCGTTGAGACCCAGTACTTC
>TRBJ1-5|few|TRBD1|TRBV3-1/TRBV3-2
CASSLSGGLNNQPQHF
TGTGCCAGCAGCCTTTCAGGGGGCCTGAACAATCAGCCCCAGCATTTT
>TRBJ2-3|-|TRBD2|TRBV9
CASSVRLAPTDTQYF
TGTGCCAGCAGCGTAAGACTAGCCCCCACAGATACGCAGTATTTT
>TRBJ2-3|-|-|TRBV12-3/TRBV12-4
CASRKQGPDTQYF
TGTGCCAGCAGAAAACAGGGCCCAGATACGCAGTATTTT
>TRBJ2-2|-|-|TRBV11-3
CASSSYDANTGELFF
TGTGCCAGCAGTTCTTACGATGCGAACACCGGGGAGCTGTTTTTT
>TRBJ1-1|-|-|TRBV5-4
CASSTRTGTEAFF
TGTGCCAGCAGCACCCGGACCGGCACTGAAGCTTTCTTT
>TRBJ1-6|-|-|TRBV5-6
CASRDGRPRSPLHF
TGTGCCAGCAGGGACGGTAGGCCTCGATCACCCCTCCACTTT
>TRBJ1-2|-|-|TRBV7-9
CASSVPGLGGYTF
TGTGCCAGCAGCGTCCCGGGACTCGGGGGCTACACCTTC
>TRBJ1-1|-|-|TRBV12-5
CASGLVGDGKFMNTEAFF
TGTGCTAGTGGTTTGGTTGGGGACGGAAAATTTATGAACACTGAAGCTTTCTTT
>TRBJ1-2|-|-|TRBV9
CASSVEVRQPVSGYTF
TGTGCCAGCAGCGTAGAGGTGCGGCAGCCCGTGAGCGGCTACACCTTC
>TRBJ1-6|-|-|TRBV25-1
CASSDMGNSPLHF
TGTGCCAGCAGTGACATGGGGAATTCACCCCTCCACTTT
>TRBJ2-7|few|-|TRBV5-1
CASSLAGHPYEQYF
TGCGCCAGCAGCTTGGCGGGCCACCCCTACGAGCAGTACTTC
>TRBJ1-2|-|TRBD1|TRBV12-3/TRBV12-4
CASRTGGNSGYTF
TGTGCCAGCCGGACAGGGGGCAATAGTGGCTACACCTTC
>TRBJ2-3|-|-|TRBV7-3
CASSLTSVSTDTQYF
TGTGCCAGCAGCTTAACGTCGGTTAGCACAGATACGCAGTATTTT
>TRBJ2-5|-|-|TRBV5-1
CASSLGQLQETQYF
TGCGCCAGCAGCTTGGGGCAGCTACAAGAGACCCAGTACTTC
>TRBJ1-6|-|-|TRBV23-1
CASSPSRVEENYNSPLHF
TGCGCCAGCAGTCCCTCGAGGGTTGAAGAAAACTATAATTCACCCCTCCACTTT
>TRBJ2-2|-|-|TRBV27
CASSPRGVGELFF
TGTGCCAGCAGTCCTCGAGGGGTCGGGGAGCTGTTTTTT
>TRBJ2-2|-|-|TRBV7-8
CASSLVIGQSGELFF
TGTGCCAGCAGCTTAGTGATTGGGCAGTCCGGGGAGCTGTTTTTT
>TRBJ2-2|-|-|TRBV5-6
CASSLTGNTGELFF
TGTGCCAGCAGCTTGACCGGGAACACCGGGGAGCTGTTTTTT
>TRBJ2-5|-|-|TRBV30
CAWSPSGETQYF
TGTGCCTGGAGTCCCTCCGGGGAGACCCAGTACTTC
>TRBJ1-2|-|TRBD1|TRBV7-9
CASSHSGQGKGYTF
TGTGCCAGCAGCCACAGTGGACAGGGAAAGGGCTACACCTTC